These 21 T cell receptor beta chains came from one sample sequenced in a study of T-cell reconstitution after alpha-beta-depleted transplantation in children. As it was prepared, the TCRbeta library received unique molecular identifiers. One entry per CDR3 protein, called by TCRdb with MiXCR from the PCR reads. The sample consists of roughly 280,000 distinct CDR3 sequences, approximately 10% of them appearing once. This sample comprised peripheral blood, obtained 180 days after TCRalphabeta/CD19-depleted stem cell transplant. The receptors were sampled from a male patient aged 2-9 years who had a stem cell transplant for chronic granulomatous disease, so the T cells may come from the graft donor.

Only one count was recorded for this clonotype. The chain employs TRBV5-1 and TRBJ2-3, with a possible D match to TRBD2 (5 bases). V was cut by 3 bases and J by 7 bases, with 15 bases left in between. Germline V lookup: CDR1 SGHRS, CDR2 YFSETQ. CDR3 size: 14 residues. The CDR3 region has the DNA TGCGCCAGCAGCTCCAACGTTCCGGACTATACGCAGTATTTT. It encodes CASSSNVPDYTQYF.

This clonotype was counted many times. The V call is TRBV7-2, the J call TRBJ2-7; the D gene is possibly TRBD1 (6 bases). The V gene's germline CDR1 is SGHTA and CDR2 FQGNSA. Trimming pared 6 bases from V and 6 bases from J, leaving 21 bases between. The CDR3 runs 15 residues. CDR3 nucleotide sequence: TGTGCCAGCAGTATTAAGCCGGGACATAGAGGCGAGCAGTACTTC. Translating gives CASSIKPGHRGEQYF.

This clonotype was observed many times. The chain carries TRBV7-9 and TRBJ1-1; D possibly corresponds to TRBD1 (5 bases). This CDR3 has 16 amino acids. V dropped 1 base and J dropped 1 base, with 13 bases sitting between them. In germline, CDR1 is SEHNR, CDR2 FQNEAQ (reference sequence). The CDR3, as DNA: TGTGCCAGCAGCTTAGAACTGGGGGTCGAGAACACTGAAGCTTTCTTT. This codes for CASSLELGVENTEAFF.

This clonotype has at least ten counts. As DNA, the CDR3 is TGTGCCAGCAGCTGGGAGGGACACGAGCAGTACTTC. Protein product: CASSWEGHEQYF. This rearrangement joins TRBV7-9 to TRBJ2-7; 7 bases align to TRBD2. The CDR3 covers 12 residues. The germline V gene encodes CDR1 SEHNR and CDR2 FQNEAQ (reference sequence). V lost 4 bases to trimming and J lost 5 bases; unmatched junction nucleotides: 2.

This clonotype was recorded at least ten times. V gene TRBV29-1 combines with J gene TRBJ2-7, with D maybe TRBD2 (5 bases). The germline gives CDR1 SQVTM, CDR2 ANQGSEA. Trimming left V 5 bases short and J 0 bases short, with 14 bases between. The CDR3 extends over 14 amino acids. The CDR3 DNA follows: TGCAGCGTTCCAACTAGAACGTCCTCCTACGAGCAGTACTTC. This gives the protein CSVPTRTSSYEQYF.

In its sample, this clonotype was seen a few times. CDR3 nucleotide sequence: TGTGCCAGTACCATGTCCCTCACAGGGGGCAACTATGGCTACACCTTC. This translates into CASTMSLTGGNYGYTF. The rearrangement joins TRBV19 to TRBJ1-2; 9 positions agree with TRBD1. With 7 bases clipped from V and 2 bases from J, the junction kept 11 bases outside the gene matches. Germline CDR1 is LNHDA and CDR2 is SQIVND (reference sequence). This CDR3 has 16 residues.

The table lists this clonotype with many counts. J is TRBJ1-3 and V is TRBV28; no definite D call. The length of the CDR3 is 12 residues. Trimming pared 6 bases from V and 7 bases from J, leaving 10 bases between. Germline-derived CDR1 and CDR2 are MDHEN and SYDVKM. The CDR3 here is CASSPGGNTIYF. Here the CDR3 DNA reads TGTGCCAGCAGCCCAGGAGGGAACACCATATATTTT.

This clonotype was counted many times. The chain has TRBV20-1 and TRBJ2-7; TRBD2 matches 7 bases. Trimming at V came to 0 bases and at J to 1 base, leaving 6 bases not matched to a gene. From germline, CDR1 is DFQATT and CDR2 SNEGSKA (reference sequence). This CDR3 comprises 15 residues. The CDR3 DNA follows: TGCAGTGCTAGAGATGTTAGCGGGCCGTCCTACGAGCAGTACTTC. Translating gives CSARDVSGPSYEQYF.

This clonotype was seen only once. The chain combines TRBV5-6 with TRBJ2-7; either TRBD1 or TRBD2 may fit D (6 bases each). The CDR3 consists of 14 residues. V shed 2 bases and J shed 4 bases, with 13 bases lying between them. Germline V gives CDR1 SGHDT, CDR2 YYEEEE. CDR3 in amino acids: CASSLPGAKYEQYF. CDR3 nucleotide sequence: TGTGCCAGCAGCTTACCGGGGGCGAAATACGAGCAGTACTTC.

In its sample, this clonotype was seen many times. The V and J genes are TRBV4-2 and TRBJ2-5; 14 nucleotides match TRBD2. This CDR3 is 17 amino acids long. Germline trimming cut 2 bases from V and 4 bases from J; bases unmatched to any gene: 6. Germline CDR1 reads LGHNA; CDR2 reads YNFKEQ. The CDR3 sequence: CASSQSGGLAGAETQYF. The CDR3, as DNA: TGTGCCAGCAGCCAATCCGGGGGACTAGCGGGGGCAGAGACCCAGTACTTC.

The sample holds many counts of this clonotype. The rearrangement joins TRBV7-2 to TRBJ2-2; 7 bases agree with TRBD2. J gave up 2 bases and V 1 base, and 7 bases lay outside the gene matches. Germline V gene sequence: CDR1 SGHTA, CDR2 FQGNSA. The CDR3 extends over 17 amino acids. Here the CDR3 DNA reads TGTGCCAGCAGCTTAGTCGGTAGCGGGCTTAACACCGGGGAGCTGTTTTTT. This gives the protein CASSLVGSGLNTGELFF.

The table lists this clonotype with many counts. For the CDR3, the DNA is TGCAGTGCCCCTCGATCCGGGGGCCCCTATGGCTACACCTTC. This encodes CSAPRSGGPYGYTF. This chain uses TRBV20-1 with TRBJ1-2; a possible D gene is TRBD1 (6 bases). V dropped 6 bases and J dropped 4 bases, with 18 bases sitting between them. This CDR3 contains 14 residues. CDR1 is DFQATT, CDR2 SNEGSKA, per germline (reference sequence).

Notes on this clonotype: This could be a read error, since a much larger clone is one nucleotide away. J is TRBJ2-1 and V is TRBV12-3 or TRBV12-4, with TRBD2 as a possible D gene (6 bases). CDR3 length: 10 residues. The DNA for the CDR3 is TGTTCCAGCAGTTTACTAGCTAGGTTCTTC. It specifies CSSSLLARFF.

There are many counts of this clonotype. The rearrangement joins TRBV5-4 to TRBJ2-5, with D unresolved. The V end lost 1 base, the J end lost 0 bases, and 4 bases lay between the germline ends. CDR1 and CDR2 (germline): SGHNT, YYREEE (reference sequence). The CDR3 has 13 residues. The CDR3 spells CASSLTDQETQYF. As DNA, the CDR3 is TGTGCCAGCAGCTTGACGGACCAAGAGACCCAGTACTTC. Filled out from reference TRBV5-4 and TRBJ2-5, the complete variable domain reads ETGVTQSPTHLIKTRGQQVTLRCSSQSGHNTVSWYQQALGQGPQFIFQYYREEENGRGNFPPRFSGLQFPNYSSELNVNALELDDSALYLCASSLTDQETQYFGPGTRLLVL.

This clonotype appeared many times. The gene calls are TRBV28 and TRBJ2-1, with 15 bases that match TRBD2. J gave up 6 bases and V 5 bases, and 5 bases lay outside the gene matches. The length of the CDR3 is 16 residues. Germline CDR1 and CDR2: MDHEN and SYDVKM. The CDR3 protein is CASSDPGLAGGNEQFF. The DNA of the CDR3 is TGTGCCAGCAGTGACCCGGGACTAGCGGGAGGCAATGAGCAGTTCTTC.

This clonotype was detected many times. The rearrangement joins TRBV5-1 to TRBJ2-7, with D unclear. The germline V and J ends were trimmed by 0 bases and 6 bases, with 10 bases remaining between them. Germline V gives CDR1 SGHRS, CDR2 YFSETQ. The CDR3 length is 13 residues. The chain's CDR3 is CASSLAGRSEQYF. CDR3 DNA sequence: TGCGCCAGCAGCTTGGCAGGCCGGAGCGAGCAGTACTTC.

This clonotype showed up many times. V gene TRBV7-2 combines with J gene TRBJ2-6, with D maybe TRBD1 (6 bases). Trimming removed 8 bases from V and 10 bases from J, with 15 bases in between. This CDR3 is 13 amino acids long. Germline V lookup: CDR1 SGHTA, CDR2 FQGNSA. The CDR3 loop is CASGTGTLNVLTF. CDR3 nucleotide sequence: TGTGCCAGCGGAACCGGGACACTGAACGTCCTGACTTTC.

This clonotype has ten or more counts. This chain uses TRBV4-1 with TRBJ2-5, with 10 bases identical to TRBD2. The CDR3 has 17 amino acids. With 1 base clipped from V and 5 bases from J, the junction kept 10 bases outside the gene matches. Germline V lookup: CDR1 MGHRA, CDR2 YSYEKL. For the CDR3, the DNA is TGCGCCAGCAGCCAAGGGGCTAGCGGGAGTAGGAGGGAGACCCAGTACTTC. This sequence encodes CASSQGASGSRRETQYF.

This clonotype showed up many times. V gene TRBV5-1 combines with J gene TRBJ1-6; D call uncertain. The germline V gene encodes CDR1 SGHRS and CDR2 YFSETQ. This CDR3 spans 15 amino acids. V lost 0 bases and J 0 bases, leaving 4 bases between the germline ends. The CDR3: CASSLGSSYNSPLHF. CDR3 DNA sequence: TGCGCCAGCAGCTTGGGGAGCTCCTATAATTCACCCCTCCACTTT.

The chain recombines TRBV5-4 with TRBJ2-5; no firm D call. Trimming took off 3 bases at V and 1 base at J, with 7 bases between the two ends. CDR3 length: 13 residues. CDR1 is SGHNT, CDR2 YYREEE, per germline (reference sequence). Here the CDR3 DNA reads TGTGCCAGCAGCTCGACGGCCCAAGAGACCCAGTACTTC. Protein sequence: CASSSTAQETQYF.

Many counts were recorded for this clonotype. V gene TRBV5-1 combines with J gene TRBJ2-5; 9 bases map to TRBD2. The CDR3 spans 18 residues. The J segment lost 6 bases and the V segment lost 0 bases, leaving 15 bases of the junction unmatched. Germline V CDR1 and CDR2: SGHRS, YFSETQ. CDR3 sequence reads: CASSLAVAGAPAEKTQYF. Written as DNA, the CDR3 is TGCGCCAGCAGCTTGGCGGTAGCGGGGGCCCCGGCGGAAAAGACCCAGTACTTC.